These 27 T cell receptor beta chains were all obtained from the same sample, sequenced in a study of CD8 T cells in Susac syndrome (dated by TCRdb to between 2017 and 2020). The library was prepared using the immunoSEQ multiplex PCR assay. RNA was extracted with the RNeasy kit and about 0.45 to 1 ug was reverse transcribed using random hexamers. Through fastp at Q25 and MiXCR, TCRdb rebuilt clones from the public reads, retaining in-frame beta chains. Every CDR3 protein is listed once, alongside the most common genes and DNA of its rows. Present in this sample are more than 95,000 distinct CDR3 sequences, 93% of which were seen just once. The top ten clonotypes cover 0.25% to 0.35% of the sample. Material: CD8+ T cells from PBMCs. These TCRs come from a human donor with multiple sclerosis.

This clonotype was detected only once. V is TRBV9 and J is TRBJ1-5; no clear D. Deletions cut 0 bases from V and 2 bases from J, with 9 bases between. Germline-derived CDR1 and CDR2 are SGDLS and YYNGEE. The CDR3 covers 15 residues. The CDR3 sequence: CASSVGGIGNQPQHF. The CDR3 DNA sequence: TGTGCCAGCAGCGTAGGAGGGATTGGCAATCAGCCCCAGCATTTT.

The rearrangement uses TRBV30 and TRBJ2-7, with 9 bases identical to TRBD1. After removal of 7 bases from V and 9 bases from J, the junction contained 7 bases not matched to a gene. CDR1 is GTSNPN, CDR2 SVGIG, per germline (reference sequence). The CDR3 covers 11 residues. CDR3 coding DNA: TGTGCCTCAGGACAGGGGCGGGTGCAGTACTTC. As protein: CASGQGRVQYF.

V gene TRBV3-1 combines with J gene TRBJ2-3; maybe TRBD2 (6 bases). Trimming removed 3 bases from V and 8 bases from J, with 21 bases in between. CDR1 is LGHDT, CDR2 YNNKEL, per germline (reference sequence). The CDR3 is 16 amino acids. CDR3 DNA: TGTGCCAGCAGCCATGACCCCGGGACTTTGAAAATTACGCAGTATTTT. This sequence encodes CASSHDPGTLKITQYF.

CDR3 protein: CASSYPGRSSYEQYF. CDR3 DNA sequence: TGTGCCAGCAGTTACCCGGGACGGAGCTCCTACGAGCAGTACTTC. The gene calls are TRBV12-3 or TRBV12-4 and TRBJ2-7; the D gene could be TRBD1 or TRBD2 (5 bases each). Trimming stripped 4 bases from V and 0 bases from J, with 13 bases between. The CDR3 has 15 residues.

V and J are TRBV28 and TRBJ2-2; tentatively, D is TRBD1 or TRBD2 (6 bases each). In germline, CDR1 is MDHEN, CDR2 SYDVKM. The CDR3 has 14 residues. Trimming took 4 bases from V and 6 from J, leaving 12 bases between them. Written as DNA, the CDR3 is TGTGCCAGCAGTTATCCGGGGGCCGCCGGGGAGCTGTTTTTT. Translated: CASSYPGAAGELFF.

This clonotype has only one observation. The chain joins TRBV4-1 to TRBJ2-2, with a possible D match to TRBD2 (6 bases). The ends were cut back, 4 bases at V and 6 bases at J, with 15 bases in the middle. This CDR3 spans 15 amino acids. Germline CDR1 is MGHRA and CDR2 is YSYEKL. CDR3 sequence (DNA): TGCGCCAGCAGCCTCCGCGGGGCCGTCGCCGGGGAGCTGTTTTTT. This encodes CASSLRGAVAGELFF.

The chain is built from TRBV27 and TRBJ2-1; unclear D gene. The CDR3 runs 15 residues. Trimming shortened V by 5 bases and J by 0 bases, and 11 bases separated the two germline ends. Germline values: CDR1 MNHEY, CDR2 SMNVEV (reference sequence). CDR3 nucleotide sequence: TGTGCCAGCAGTCCGCCCCGGAGCTCCTACAATGAGCAGTTCTTC. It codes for CASSPPRSSYNEQFF.

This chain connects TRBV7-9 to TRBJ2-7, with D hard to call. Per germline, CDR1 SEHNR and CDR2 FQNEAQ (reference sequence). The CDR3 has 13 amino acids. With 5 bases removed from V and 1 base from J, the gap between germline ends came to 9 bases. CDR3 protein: CASSPPESYEQYV. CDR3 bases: TGTGCCAGCAGCCCCCCGGAATCCTACGAGCAGTACGTC.

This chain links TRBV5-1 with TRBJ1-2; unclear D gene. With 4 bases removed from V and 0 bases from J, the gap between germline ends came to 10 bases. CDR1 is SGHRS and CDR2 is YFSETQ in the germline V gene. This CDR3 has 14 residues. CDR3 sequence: CASSTGESNYGYTF. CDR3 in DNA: TGCGCCAGCAGCACCGGAGAGTCTAACTATGGCTACACCTTC.

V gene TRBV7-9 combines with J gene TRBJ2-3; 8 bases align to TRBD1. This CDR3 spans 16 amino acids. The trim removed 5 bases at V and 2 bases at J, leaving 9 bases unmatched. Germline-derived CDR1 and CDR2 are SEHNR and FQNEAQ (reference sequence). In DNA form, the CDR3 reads TGTGCCAGCAGCGAAACAGGGGGGATCCCCACAGATACGCAGTATTTT. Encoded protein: CASSETGGIPTDTQYF. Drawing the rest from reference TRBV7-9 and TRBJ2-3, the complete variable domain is DTGVSQNPRHKITKRGQNVTFRCDPISEHNRLYWYRQTLGQGPEFLTYFQNEAQLEKSRLLSDRFSAERPKGSFSTLEIQRTEQGDSAMYLCASSETGGIPTDTQYFGPGTRLTVL.

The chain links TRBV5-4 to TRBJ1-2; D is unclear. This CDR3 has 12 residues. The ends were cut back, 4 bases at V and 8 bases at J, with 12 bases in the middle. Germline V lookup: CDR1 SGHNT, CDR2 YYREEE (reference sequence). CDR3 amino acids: CASSPGWQGYTF. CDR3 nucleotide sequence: TGTGCCAGCAGCCCTGGGTGGCAAGGCTACACCTTC.

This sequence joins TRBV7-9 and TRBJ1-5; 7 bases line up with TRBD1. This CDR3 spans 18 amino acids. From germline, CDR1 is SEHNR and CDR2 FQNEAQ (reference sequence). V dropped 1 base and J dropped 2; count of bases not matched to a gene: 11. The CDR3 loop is CASSLGGEGAYRNQPQHF. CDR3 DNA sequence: TGTGCCAGCAGCTTAGGGGGGGAGGGGGCCTATCGCAATCAGCCCCAGCATTTT.

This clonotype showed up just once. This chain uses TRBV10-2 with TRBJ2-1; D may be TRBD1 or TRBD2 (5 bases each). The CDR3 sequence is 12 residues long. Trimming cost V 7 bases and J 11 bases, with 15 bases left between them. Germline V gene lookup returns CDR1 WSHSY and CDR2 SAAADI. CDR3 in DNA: TGCGCCAGCACTAAAGAATGGGGGAAGCAGTTCTTC. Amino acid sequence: CASTKEWGKQFF.

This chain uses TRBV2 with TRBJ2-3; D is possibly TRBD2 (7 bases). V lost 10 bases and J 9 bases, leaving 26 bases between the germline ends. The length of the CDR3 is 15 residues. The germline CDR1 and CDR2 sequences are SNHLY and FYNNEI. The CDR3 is CATGGGLRSGLTQYF. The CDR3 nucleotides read TGTGCCACAGGAGGGGGACTACGGAGTGGTTTAACGCAGTATTTT.

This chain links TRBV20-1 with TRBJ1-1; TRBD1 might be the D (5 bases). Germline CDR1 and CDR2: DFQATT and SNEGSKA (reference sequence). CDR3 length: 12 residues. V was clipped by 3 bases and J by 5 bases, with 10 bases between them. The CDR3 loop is CSARGRRTEAFF. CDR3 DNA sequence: TGCAGTGCTAGGGGACGAAGGACTGAAGCTTTCTTT.

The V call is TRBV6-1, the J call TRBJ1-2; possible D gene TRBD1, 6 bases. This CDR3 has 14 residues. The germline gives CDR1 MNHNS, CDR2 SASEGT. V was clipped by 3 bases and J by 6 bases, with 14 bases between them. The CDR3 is CASSETTGFNGYTF. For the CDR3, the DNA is TGTGCCAGCAGTGAGACCACAGGGTTTAATGGCTACACCTTC.

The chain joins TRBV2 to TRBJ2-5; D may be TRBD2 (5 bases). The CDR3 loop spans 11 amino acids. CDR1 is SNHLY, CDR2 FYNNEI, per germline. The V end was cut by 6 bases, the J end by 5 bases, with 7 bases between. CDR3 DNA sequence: TGTGCCAGCAGCGGGATGGAGACCCAGTACTTC. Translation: CASSGMETQYF.

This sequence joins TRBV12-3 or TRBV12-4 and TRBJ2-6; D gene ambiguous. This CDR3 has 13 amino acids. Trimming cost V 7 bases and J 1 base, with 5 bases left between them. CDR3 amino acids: CASKGSGANVLTF. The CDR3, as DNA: TGTGCCAGCAAAGGGTCTGGGGCCAACGTCCTGACTTTC.

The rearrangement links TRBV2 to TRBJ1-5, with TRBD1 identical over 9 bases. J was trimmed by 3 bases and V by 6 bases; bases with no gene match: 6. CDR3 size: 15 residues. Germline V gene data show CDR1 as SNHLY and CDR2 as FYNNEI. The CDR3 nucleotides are TGTGCCAGCAGGGCTACAGGGGGCAACAATCAGCCCCAGCATTTT. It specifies CASRATGGNNQPQHF.

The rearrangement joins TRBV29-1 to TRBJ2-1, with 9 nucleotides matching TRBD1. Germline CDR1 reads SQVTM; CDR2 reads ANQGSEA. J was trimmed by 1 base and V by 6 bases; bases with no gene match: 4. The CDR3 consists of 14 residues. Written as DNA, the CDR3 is TGCAGCGTCCCCGGGACAGGGTCCTACAATGAGCAGTTCTTC. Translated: CSVPGTGSYNEQFF.

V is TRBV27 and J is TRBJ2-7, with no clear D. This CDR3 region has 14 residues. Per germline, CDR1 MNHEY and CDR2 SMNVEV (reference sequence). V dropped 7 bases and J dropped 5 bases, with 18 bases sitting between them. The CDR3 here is CASMLASFRNEQYV. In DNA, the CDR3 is TGTGCCAGCATGCTTGCGTCCTTTAGGAACGAGCAGTACGTC.

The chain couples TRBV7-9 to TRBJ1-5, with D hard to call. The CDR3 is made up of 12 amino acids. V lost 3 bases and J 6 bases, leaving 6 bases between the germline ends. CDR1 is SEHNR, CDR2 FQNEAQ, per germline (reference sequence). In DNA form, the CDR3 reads TGTGCCAGCAGCTTGAGGGCTCAGCCCCAGCATTTT. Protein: CASSLRAQPQHF.

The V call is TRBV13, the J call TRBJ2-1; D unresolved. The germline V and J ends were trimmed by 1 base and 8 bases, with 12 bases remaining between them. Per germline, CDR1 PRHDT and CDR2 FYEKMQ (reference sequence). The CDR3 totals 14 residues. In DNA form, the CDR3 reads TGTGCCAGCAGCTTAGAGGGTTGGGTTGATGAGCAGTTCTTC. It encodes CASSLEGWVDEQFF.

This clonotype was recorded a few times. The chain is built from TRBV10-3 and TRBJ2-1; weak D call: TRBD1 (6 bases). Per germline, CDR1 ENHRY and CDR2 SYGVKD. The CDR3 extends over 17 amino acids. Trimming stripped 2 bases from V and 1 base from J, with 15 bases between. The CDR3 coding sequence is TGTGCCATCAGTGAGATCACAGGGAAGGATTCCTACAATGAGCAGTTCTTC. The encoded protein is CAISEITGKDSYNEQFF.

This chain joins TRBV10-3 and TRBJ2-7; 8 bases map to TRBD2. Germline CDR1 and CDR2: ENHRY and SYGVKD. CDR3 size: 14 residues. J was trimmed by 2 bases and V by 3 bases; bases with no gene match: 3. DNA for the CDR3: TGTGCCATCAGTGAACACGGGGGGGCCTACGAGCAGTACTTC. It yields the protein CAISEHGGAYEQYF.

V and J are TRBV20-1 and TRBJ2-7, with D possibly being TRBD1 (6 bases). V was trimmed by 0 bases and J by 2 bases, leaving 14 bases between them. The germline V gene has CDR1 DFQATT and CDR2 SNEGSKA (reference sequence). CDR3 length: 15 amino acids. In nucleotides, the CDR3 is TGCAGTGCTAGAGACCTCGACAGGCCCACCTACGAGCAGTACTTC. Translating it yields CSARDLDRPTYEQYF.

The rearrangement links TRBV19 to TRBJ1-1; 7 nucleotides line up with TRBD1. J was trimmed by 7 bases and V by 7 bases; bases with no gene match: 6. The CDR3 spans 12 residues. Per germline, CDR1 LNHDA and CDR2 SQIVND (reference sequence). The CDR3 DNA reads TGTGCCAGTAAGAGGGGGCCAATTGAAGCTTTCTTT. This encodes CASKRGPIEAFF.